These 23 T cell receptor beta chains came from one sample sequenced in a study of metastatic and nonmetastatic thyroid tumors. TCRdb re-called the PCR reads with MiXCR. The sample has roughly 15,000 clones; roughly 24% are singletons. Among the patients, none had received any treatment before thyroid surgery. The sample consisted of tumor tissue. The receptors shown here come from a female donor with papillary thyroid cancer or a benign thyroid nodule (not recorded which). Some clones in this sample may be carry-over from other donors' samples.

This clone was recorded at least ten times. The gene calls are TRBV5-1 and TRBJ2-3; 8 bases fit TRBD2. After removal of 0 bases from V and 5 bases from J, the junction contained 5 bases not matched to a gene. CDR1 SGHRS and CDR2 YFSETQ come from the germline V gene. The CDR3 length is 15 residues. The CDR3 region has the DNA TGCGCCAGCAGCTTGGAGCGGGGGTGGGGAGATACGCAGTATTTT. Protein: CASSLERGWGDTQYF.

In its sample, this clone ranks as medium-sized (0.01 to 0.1%). The V and J genes are TRBV6-1 and TRBJ2-3, with D possibly matching TRBD2 (6 bases). CDR3 length: 14 amino acids. Germline CDR1 and CDR2: MNHNS and SASEGT. V was pared by 6 bases and J by 2 bases, with 12 bases between. The CDR3 coding sequence is TGTGCCAGCAGGGGGGGTCCTAACACAGATACGCAGTATTTT. Amino acids: CASRGGPNTDTQYF.

Comments on this clone: One end of the junction varies from germline; a read error may be responsible. This chain uses TRBV19 with TRBJ1-5; D unresolved. This CDR3 is 14 amino acids long. Germline assignment: CDR1 LNHDA and CDR2 SQIVND (reference sequence). CDR3 residues: CSSNSGRVGGPQHF. CDR3 nucleotides: TGTTCCAGTAACAGTGGCCGTGTGGGTGGACCCCAGCATTTT.

As DNA, the CDR3 is TGCAGTGCTAGAGACGGAAGGGATCTGGGGTATGAGCAGTTCTTC. Its translation is CSARDGRDLGYEQFF. This rearrangement joins TRBV20-1 to TRBJ2-1; D is unresolved. The ends were cut back, 0 bases at V and 8 bases at J, with 17 bases in the middle. Germline assignment: CDR1 DFQATT and CDR2 SNEGSKA (reference sequence). CDR3 length: 15 amino acids.

The V and J genes are TRBV2 and TRBJ1-2, with D perhaps TRBD1 (5 bases). Trimming shortened V by 11 bases and J by 8 bases, and 18 bases separated the two germline ends. The CDR3 has 12 residues. Germline CDR1 is SNHLY and CDR2 is FYNNEI. CDR3 nucleotide sequence: TGTGCCGGACGACAAAGGGGCGGAGGCTACACCTTC. Protein sequence: CAGRQRGGGYTF.

J is TRBJ1-2 and V is TRBV20-1, with a tentative D call TRBD1 (5 bases). Trimming pared 2 bases from V and 6 bases from J, leaving 19 bases between. The CDR3 is 15 residues long. Germline values: CDR1 DFQATT, CDR2 SNEGSKA (reference sequence). CDR3: CSARLTPGHSDGYTF. The CDR3 region has the DNA TGCAGTGCTAGATTGACCCCGGGGCACAGTGATGGCTACACCTTC.

This clone was recorded at least ten times. The chain couples TRBV20-1 to TRBJ2-1; TRBD1 is a possible D gene (6 bases). The CDR3 consists of 19 residues. V lost 0 bases, J lost 8 bases, and 29 bases lay in between. Germline CDR1 and CDR2: DFQATT and SNEGSKA (reference sequence). CDR3 coding DNA: TGCAGTGCTAGAGATAGGGGACACCACTTGTTAAATAAGCGCGATGAGCAGTTCTTC. Translating it yields CSARDRGHHLLNKRDEQFF.

The gene calls are TRBV14 and TRBJ1-3, with TRBD1 identical over 7 bases. The CDR3 consists of 18 residues. The junction had 15 bases not matched to a gene; V was cut back by 3 bases and J by 4 bases. Germline CDR1 is SGHDN and CDR2 is FVKESK. CDR3 loop: CASSHPNPGQRYGNTIYF. The DNA of the CDR3 is TGTGCCAGCAGCCACCCTAACCCGGGACAGCGCTACGGAAACACCATATATTTT.

This clone was observed at least ten times. Without the conserved terminal phenylalanine or tryptophan, this CDR3 likely stems from a read error. The chain combines TRBV19 with TRBJ1-5; D might be TRBD1 (5 bases). Germline V gives CDR1 LNHDA, CDR2 SQIVND (reference sequence). This CDR3 comprises 18 residues. V lost 2 bases and J lost 2, with 19 bases in between. The CDR3 nucleotides are TGTGCCAGTAGTATACCCCGTCGTGTTCCCAGGGGCAATCAGCCCCAGCATCTT. Protein sequence: CASSIPRRVPRGNQPQHL.

At least ten counts were recorded for this clone. The chain combines TRBV18 with TRBJ2-1, with TRBD2 identical over 7 bases. CDR1 is KGHSH and CDR2 is LQKENI in the germline V gene. The CDR3 spans 15 residues. V gave up 2 bases and J gave up 6 bases; unmatched junction bases: 7. The CDR3 sequence is CASSPIGGVPNEQFF. The DNA for the CDR3 is TGTGCCAGCTCACCAATTGGGGGGGTCCCCAATGAGCAGTTCTTC.

This clone has a handful of counts. The chain uses TRBV6-1 and TRBJ2-3; D is uncertain. V was trimmed by 4 bases and J by 2 bases, leaving 7 bases between them. The CDR3 is 13 residues long. Germline-derived CDR1 and CDR2 are MNHNS and SASEGT. This CDR3 is CASSGRFTDTQYF. The CDR3 DNA sequence: TGTGCCAGCAGTGGGAGATTCACAGATACGCAGTATTTT.

The CDR3 nucleotides are TGCAGTGCTAGAGAGACAGGTCCAATGAACACTGAAGCTTTCTTT. Protein product: CSARETGPMNTEAFF. The chain uses TRBV20-1 and TRBJ1-1, with D possibly TRBD1 on 6 matching bases. Deletions cut 0 bases from V and 0 bases from J, with 11 bases between. The CDR3 runs 15 residues. Germline CDR1 and CDR2: DFQATT and SNEGSKA (reference sequence).

This clone was observed many times. The gene calls are TRBV29-1 and TRBJ2-7, with TRBD1 identical over 7 bases. The CDR3 extends over 12 amino acids. The ends lost 4 bases at V and 4 bases at J; junction bases unmatched: 4. Germline loops: CDR1 SQVTM, CDR2 ANQGSEA. CDR3 bases: TGCAGCGTTGGCAGGGGGTTGTACGAGCAGTACTTC. Residues: CSVGRGLYEQYF.

The chain has TRBV3-1 and TRBJ2-7, with D possibly being TRBD2 (5 bases). CDR1 and CDR2 (germline): LGHDT, YNNKEL (reference sequence). This CDR3 is 14 amino acids long. Deletions cut 0 bases from V and 4 bases from J, with 10 bases between. The CDR3, as DNA: TGTGCCAGCAGCCAAGATCCGGGATCGTACGAGCAGTACTTC. It encodes CASSQDPGSYEQYF.

This sequence joins TRBV28 and TRBJ2-7; no firm D call. Germline-derived CDR1 and CDR2 are MDHEN and SYDVKM. V lost 6 bases, J lost 6 bases, and 18 bases lay in between. The CDR3 loop spans 14 amino acids. The CDR3 loop reads CASSQPSDCVEQYF. The CDR3, as DNA: TGTGCCAGCAGCCAACCGAGTGATTGTGTCGAGCAGTACTTC. The full variable domain, with the rest looked up from reference TRBV28 and TRBJ2-7, is DVKVTQSSRYLVKRTGEKVFLECVQDMDHENMFWYRQDPGLGLRLIYFSYDVKMKEKGDIPEGYSVSREKKERFSLILESASTNQTSMYLCASSQPSDCVEQYFGPGTRLTVT.

This clone was recorded many times. A single base separates this from a much larger clone, so it may be a read error. At the DNA level, this CDR3 is encoded by other sequences in the same sample as well. The rearrangement joins TRBV2 to TRBJ2-7; D is possibly TRBD1 or TRBD2 (5 bases each). The CDR3 runs to 14 residues. The germline V gene encodes CDR1 SNHLY and CDR2 FYNNEI. The V gene lost 5 bases and the J gene lost 2 bases, with 13 bases spanning the gap. The CDR3 region has the DNA TGTGCCAGCAGTATTAAGCAGGGACCCTACGAGCAGTACTTC. As protein: CASSIKQGPYEQYF.

This clone appeared many times. The chain's CDR3 is CASSLRSGGPYEQYF. The CDR3 coding sequence is TGCGCCAGCAGCTTAAGGTCAGGGGGCCCCTACGAGCAGTACTTC. This sequence joins TRBV5-1 and TRBJ2-7; 8 bases fit TRBD1. Per germline, CDR1 SGHRS and CDR2 YFSETQ. Unmatched junction bases numbered 6, after V lost 2 bases and J lost 2 bases. This CDR3 comprises 15 residues.

Concerning this clone itself: The CDR3 ends on some other residue instead of the conserved phenylalanine or tryptophan, so this is likely a read error. This chain links TRBV28 with TRBJ1-2; possibly TRBD1 for D (5 bases). The CDR3 has 15 amino acids. Germline V gene sequence: CDR1 MDHEN, CDR2 SYDVKM. The chain's CDR3 is CASSFPVGAAYGYTS. The CDR3 nucleotides are TGTGCAAGCAGTTTCCCGGTAGGGGCAGCCTATGGCTACACCTCC.

This clone was observed a few times. This chain links TRBV6-2 or TRBV6-3 with TRBJ2-7; D is unclear. Germline-derived CDR1 and CDR2 are MNHEY and SVGEGT. V lost 0 bases, J lost 2 bases, and 8 bases lay in between. The CDR3 has 14 residues. This CDR3 is CASSYSKIPYEQYF. The CDR3 coding sequence is TGTGCCAGCAGTTACTCGAAGATCCCCTACGAGCAGTACTTC.

This clone was recorded a few times. The junction shows a germline mismatch at one end, possibly a read error. This chain joins TRBV6-1 and TRBJ2-7; D is ambiguous. This CDR3 is built from 11 residues. The V gene's germline CDR1 is MNHNS and CDR2 SASEGT. CDR3 protein: CASSNNSEQHF. CDR3 nucleotide sequence: TGTGCCAGCAGCAACAACAGTGAGCAGCACTTC.

The CDR3 DNA follows: TGTGCCAGCAGCTGGTCTGGACAGGGGGTCTATGGCTACACCTTC. It is translated as CASSWSGQGVYGYTF. The gene calls are TRBV5-6 and TRBJ1-2; 10 nucleotides match TRBD1. There are 15 residues in the CDR3. Germline CDR1 and CDR2: SGHDT and YYEEEE. The J segment lost 4 bases and the V segment lost 3 bases, leaving 6 bases of the junction unmatched. Full variable domain (remainder filled in from reference TRBV5-6 and TRBJ1-2): DAGVTQSPTHLIKTRGQQVTLRCSPKSGHDTVSWYQQALGQGPQFIFQYYEEEERQRGNFPDRFSGHQFPNYSSELNVNALLLGDSALYLCASSWSGQGVYGYTFGSGTRLTVV.

By sample fraction, this clone is medium-sized. The genes are TRBV2 and TRBJ1-2, with D perhaps matching TRBD1 (5 bases). The V gene's germline CDR1 is SNHLY and CDR2 FYNNEI. The CDR3 loop spans 12 amino acids. V was shortened by 6 bases and J by 4 bases, with 9 bases between the two germline ends. The CDR3 here is CASRQDRYGYTF. The CDR3 bases are TGTGCCAGCAGACAGGACCGCTATGGCTACACCTTC.

The chain combines TRBV15 with TRBJ1-2; 7 nucleotides agree with TRBD1. Per the germline V gene, CDR1 is LNHNV and CDR2 is YYDKDF (reference sequence). Unmatched junction bases numbered 6, after V lost 6 bases and J lost 5 bases. The CDR3 is 13 amino acids. Written as DNA, the CDR3 is TGTGCCACCAGTATAGACAGGGATTATGGCTACACCTTC. Protein: CATSIDRDYGYTF.